What follows describes a single TCR beta chain. Its antigen is not known. The entry originates in a study of human T cells and chemical hapten exposure. Study details: TCR yield per sample varied, mainly due to pooled library volumes.

General study results and limits: There was no change with DPC sensitization in TCRs above 1 in 1000 frequency.

Single cDNA molecules in the library carried unique molecular identifiers attached during preparation. Each CDR3 protein is one row after TCRdb ran MiXCR on the RACE reads. The table has some 90,000 distinct CDR3 sequences, about 10% seen once. Trimming pared 3 bases from V and 9 bases from J, leaving 20 bases between. Per germline, CDR1 MNHEY and CDR2 SVGAGI. CDR3 length: 15 residues. As to time point: healthy volunteer bleed at 2 weeks. Extraction yielded total RNA from whole blood (unfractionated). The source is a female donor in good health. Some clones in this sample may be carry-over from other donors' samples. The V call is TRBV6-5, the J call TRBJ1-1; weak D call: TRBD1 (5 bases). The sample comprised whole blood. Written as DNA, the CDR3 is TGTGCCAGCAGTTATTCCAGCGGAGGCGCGGGGCAAGCTTTCTTT. Translated: CASSYSSGGAGQAFF.